This TCR beta chain was sequenced for a study of blood T cell repertoires in COVID-19. Per the authors' pipeline: Reference gene primer amplification gave nucleated cell count estimates. Repertoires were generated with immunoSEQ multiplex PCR, while TCRdb's copy carries only in-frame clones and drops some. V and J calls and clone size follow that table, whereas D and trimming were derived from the DNA. Here the sample spans 150,000 to 200,000 clones, approximately 90% being singletons. The CDR3 has 15 amino acids. Deletions cut 4 bases from V and 14 bases from J, with 21 bases between. Per the germline V gene, CDR1 is MDHEN and CDR2 is SYDVKM.

The source is a woman in her twenties or thirties with acute or convalescent COVID-19. Sequencing was done on a sample of peripheral blood. The rearrangement links TRBV28 to TRBJ1-6; D ambiguous. This CDR3 reads CASSSLGEGRASLHF. CDR3 DNA sequence: TGTGCCAGCAGTTCCTTGGGCGAGGGCCGTGCATCCCTCCACTTT. The whole variable domain, remainder taken from reference TRBV28 and TRBJ1-6, is DVKVTQSSRYLVKRTGEKVFLECVQDMDHENMFWYRQDPGLGLRLIYFSYDVKMKEKGDIPEGYSVSREKKERFSLILESASTNQTSMYLCASSSLGEGRASLHFGNGTRLTVT.